Shown below are 30 T cell receptor beta chains from a single sample sequenced in a study of response to subunit inactivated influenza vaccine (dated by TCRdb to the late 2010s). Library generation was performed with RT-PCR. For sequencing, an Illumina HiSeq 2500 was employed. The public sequencing data were trimmed at Q25 with fastp and processed into clonotypes with MiXCR by TCRdb, which kept only in-frame beta chains. Rows with a matching CDR3 protein are joined into one entry that keeps the most common DNA and genes. This sample lists about 530,000 distinct CDR3 sequences; 10% to 15% were detected once. Roughly 13% of the sample belongs to the ten largest clones. The time point tag for this specimen amounts to: around 45 days after influenza vaccine administration. The source material was PBMCs from blood, sampled more than 35 days after vaccination. These receptors originate from a man in his fifties who received an inactivated influenza vaccine. Donor details come from another sample of the same person, matched by shared clones.

In its sample, this clonotype was seen a few times. The chain recombines TRBV7-2 with TRBJ2-1; TRBD2 agrees at 12 bases. Germline assignment: CDR1 SGHTA and CDR2 FQGNSA. Losses at the gene ends were 3 bases for V and 3 bases for J; bases not matched to a gene: 3. This CDR3 comprises 16 residues. CDR3 sequence reads: CASSFTSGGNYNEQFF. CDR3 nucleotides: TGTGCCAGCAGCTTTACTAGCGGGGGGAACTACAATGAGCAGTTCTTC.

V usage is TRBV29-1 and J usage is TRBJ2-1; the D call may be TRBD1 or TRBD2 (5 bases each). Germline CDR1 is SQVTM and CDR2 is ANQGSEA. The CDR3 length is 14 residues. Trimming shortened V by 3 bases and J by 8 bases, and 17 bases separated the two germline ends. The CDR3 region has the DNA TGCAGCGTTGAGATACCCCCAGGGCGGGATGAGCAGTTCTTC. Encoded protein: CSVEIPPGRDEQFF.

A few counts support this clonotype. This rearrangement joins TRBV12-3 or TRBV12-4 to TRBJ2-3; 7 bases are a match to TRBD2. The trim removed 4 bases at V and 4 bases at J, leaving 14 bases unmatched. CDR3 size: 17 residues. The CDR3 loop is CASSSGVSGVGSDTQYF. The CDR3 bases are TGTGCCAGCAGTTCGGGGGTGAGCGGGGTTGGGTCAGATACGCAGTATTTT.

The chain links TRBV4-3 to TRBJ2-1; possible D gene TRBD2, 6 bases. The CDR3 runs 17 residues. V gave up 0 bases and J gave up 1 base, with 13 bases separating them. Germline loops: CDR1 LGHNA, CDR2 YSLEER. The CDR3 sequence: CASSQDTGTSSYNEQFF. Written as DNA, the CDR3 is TGCGCCAGCAGCCAAGATACCGGGACTTCGTCCTACAATGAGCAGTTCTTC.

The rearrangement joins TRBV28 to TRBJ2-1; D tentatively fits TRBD1 or TRBD2 (5 bases each). The CDR3 covers 15 residues. The V end lost 5 bases, the J end lost 6 bases, and 17 bases lay between the germline ends. Germline CDR1 MDHEN, CDR2 SYDVKM. The CDR3 here is CASSNQGVGGNEQFF. DNA of the CDR3: TGTGCCAGCAGTAACCAGGGAGTCGGCGGCAATGAGCAGTTCTTC.

The rearrangement uses TRBV29-1 and TRBJ2-5; 10 nucleotides agree with TRBD1. Per the germline V gene, CDR1 is SQVTM and CDR2 is ANQGSEA. Germline trimming cut 4 bases from V and 5 bases from J; bases unmatched to any gene: 13. The CDR3 runs to 16 residues. CDR3 in DNA: TGCAGCGTTGTTATTTGGGGACAGGGGATTCTCGAGACCCAGTACTTC. It yields the protein CSVVIWGQGILETQYF.

The rearrangement uses TRBV5-1 and TRBJ2-3, with D perhaps TRBD1 (6 bases). The V and J ends lost 4 bases and 1 base respectively, with 13 bases between them. CDR3 length: 15 amino acids. The V gene's germline CDR1 is SGHRS and CDR2 YFSETQ. CDR3: CASSGTGMGTDTQYF. DNA of the CDR3: TGCGCCAGCAGCGGAACAGGGATGGGCACAGATACGCAGTATTTT.

The chain combines TRBV4-3 with TRBJ2-5; the D gene is possibly TRBD2 (6 bases). The V gene lost 0 bases and the J gene lost 4 bases, with 9 bases spanning the gap. CDR3 length: 14 amino acids. Germline-derived CDR1 and CDR2 are LGHNA and YSLEER. The CDR3 DNA follows: TGCGCCAGCAGCCAAGATGAGGGAGGAGAGACCCAGTACTTC. Protein sequence: CASSQDEGGETQYF.

This clonotype was counted only a few times. V usage is TRBV7-2 and J usage is TRBJ2-7; 12 nucleotides match TRBD1. Germline loops: CDR1 SGHTA, CDR2 FQGNSA. The CDR3 extends over 14 amino acids. The V and J ends lost 8 bases and 6 bases, in that order; junction bases with no gene match: 8. This CDR3 reads CASGPGQGALEQYF. The CDR3 bases are TGTGCCAGCGGCCCGGGACAGGGGGCGCTCGAGCAGTACTTC.

V is TRBV9 and J is TRBJ2-1, with 8 bases aligning to TRBD2. This CDR3 is 16 amino acids long. J lost 10 bases, V lost 0 bases, and 12 bases had no gene match. Germline V gene sequence: CDR1 SGDLS, CDR2 YYNGEE. The CDR3 DNA reads as TGTGCCAGCAGCGTAGATCCCAGCGGGAGAGTATGGGAGCAGTTCTTC. Protein product: CASSVDPSGRVWEQFF.

This clonotype was seen only a few times. The gene calls are TRBV7-2 and TRBJ2-5; D is uncertain. The CDR3 contains 17 residues. Germline values: CDR1 SGHTA, CDR2 FQGNSA. The V gene lost 2 bases and the J gene lost 7 bases, with 23 bases spanning the gap. The CDR3 sequence: CASSLSGGGIMVGTQYF. DNA for the CDR3: TGTGCCAGCAGCTTATCGGGTGGCGGCATCATGGTAGGGACCCAGTACTTC.

This clonotype was picked up many times. The gene calls are TRBV29-1 and TRBJ1-1, with D hard to call. V was trimmed by 4 bases and J by 1 base, leaving 4 bases between them. CDR3 size: 11 residues. In germline, CDR1 is SQVTM, CDR2 ANQGSEA. The CDR3 protein is CSVGANTEAFF. In DNA, the CDR3 is TGCAGCGTTGGAGCGAACACTGAAGCTTTCTTT.

This clonotype was observed a handful of times. V gene TRBV7-9 combines with J gene TRBJ2-2, with a tentative D call TRBD2 (5 bases). With 6 bases removed from V and 4 bases from J, the gap between germline ends came to 12 bases. CDR3 size: 14 residues. The germline CDR1 and CDR2 sequences are SEHNR and FQNEAQ (reference sequence). In nucleotides, the CDR3 is TGTGCCAGCAGAACCGGAGGACCCACCGGGGAGCTGTTTTTT. Translating it yields CASRTGGPTGELFF.

This clonotype has a handful of counts. DNA of the CDR3: TGCGCCAGCAGTGAGCTTGCTAGCGGCCAGCCCAACTCCTACAATGAGCAGTTCTTC. Translated: CASSELASGQPNSYNEQFF. The rearrangement links TRBV10-1 to TRBJ2-1; 7 bases align to TRBD2. This CDR3 is 19 amino acids long. After removal of 2 bases from V and 0 bases from J, the junction contained 13 bases not matched to a gene. Germline V CDR1 and CDR2: WNHNN, SYGVQD (reference sequence).

The CDR3 loop is CASSTQGTSQYF. CDR3 sequence (DNA): TGTGCCAGCAGCACCCAGGGAACTTCGCAGTACTTC. V and J are TRBV14 and TRBJ2-7, with D perhaps matching TRBD1 (5 bases). Looked up from germline, CDR1 is SGHDN and CDR2 is FVKESK. The CDR3 loop spans 12 amino acids. V dropped 5 bases and J dropped 9 bases, with 14 bases sitting between them.

V gene TRBV7-2 combines with J gene TRBJ2-5; D unclear. V was pared by 5 bases and J by 4 bases, with 20 bases between. The V gene's germline CDR1 is SGHTA and CDR2 FQGNSA. This CDR3 is 16 amino acids long. The CDR3 loop reads CASSLRNGPTRETQYF. For the CDR3, the DNA is TGTGCCAGCAGCCTCCGTAACGGCCCGACCCGAGAGACCCAGTACTTC.

This clonotype appeared a few times. The V gene is TRBV7-6, the J gene TRBJ1-1; D possibly corresponds to TRBD1 (6 bases). This CDR3 is 17 amino acids long. Trimming took 2 bases from V and 1 from J, leaving 17 bases between them. The germline V gene has CDR1 SGHVS and CDR2 FNYEAQ. Here the CDR3 DNA reads TGTGCCAGCAGCTTATACTTGCGGGGGCGGACGAACACTGAAGCTTTCTTT. This sequence encodes CASSLYLRGRTNTEAFF. Full variable domain (remainder filled in from reference TRBV7-6 and TRBJ1-1): GAGVSQSPRYKVTKRGQDVALRCDPISGHVSLYWYRQALGQGPEFLTYFNYEAQQDKSGLPNDRFSAERPEGSISTLTIQRTEQRDSAMYRCASSLYLRGRTNTEAFFGQGTRLTVV.

This rearrangement joins TRBV14 to TRBJ2-7; perhaps TRBD1 as D (5 bases). V lost 5 bases and J 0 bases, leaving 11 bases between the germline ends. CDR1 SGHDN and CDR2 FVKESK come from the germline V gene. CDR3 size: 14 residues. DNA of the CDR3: TGTGCCAGCAGCGGACACCAGAGCTCCTACGAGCAGTACTTC. It specifies CASSGHQSSYEQYF.

V is TRBV20-1 and J is TRBJ1-2; maybe TRBD1 (5 bases). Trimming left V 5 bases short and J 7 bases short, with 14 bases between. In germline, CDR1 is DFQATT, CDR2 SNEGSKA (reference sequence). The CDR3 covers 12 residues. CDR3 in DNA: TGCAGTGCTGAGGGAACAGGTCCTGGCTACACCTTC. Encoded protein: CSAEGTGPGYTF.

This clonotype has a handful of counts. The chain couples TRBV7-2 to TRBJ2-3, with 8 bases aligning to TRBD2. Per the germline V gene, CDR1 is SGHTA and CDR2 is FQGNSA. This CDR3 contains 16 residues. Trimming removed 5 bases from V and 1 base from J; junction bases left unmatched: 8. CDR3 DNA sequence: TGTGCCAGCAGCACCAATATAGCGGGGCGCACAGATACGCAGTATTTT. Protein: CASSTNIAGRTDTQYF. The complete variable domain, with remaining parts taken from reference TRBV7-2 and TRBJ2-3, reads GAGVSQSPSNKVTEKGKDVELRCDPISGHTALYWYRQSLGQGLEFLIYFQGNSAPDKSGLPSDRFSAERTGGSVSTLTIQRTQQEDSAVYLCASSTNIAGRTDTQYFGPGTRLTVL.

V is TRBV4-2 and J is TRBJ2-1; 7 bases fit TRBD2. Germline assignment: CDR1 LGHNA and CDR2 YNFKEQ. V lost 4 bases, J lost 6 bases, and 12 bases stayed unmatched. CDR3 size: 16 residues. The CDR3 DNA sequence: TGTGCCAGCAGCCTGACAAAGAGATGGGAGGGCAATGAGCAGTTCTTC. It encodes CASSLTKRWEGNEQFF.

In this sample, this clonotype turned up once. This rearrangement joins TRBV23-1 to TRBJ1-6; possible D gene TRBD1, 6 bases. TRBV23-1 is an ORF for which the function is uncertain. With 2 bases removed from V and 6 bases from J, the gap between germline ends came to 11 bases. The CDR3 runs 15 residues. The CDR3 here is CASSQRDIRNSPLHF. The DNA for the CDR3 is TGCGCCAGCAGTCAACGGGACATTCGTAATTCACCCCTCCACTTT.

This clonotype was detected only a few times. The chain has TRBV7-2 and TRBJ2-7; D gene uncertain. Trimming cost V 1 base and J 7 bases, with 11 bases left between them. CDR3 size: 13 residues. The germline CDR1 and CDR2 sequences are SGHTA and FQGNSA. CDR3 residues: CASSLVPGDEQYF. In nucleotides, the CDR3 is TGTGCCAGCAGCTTAGTGCCGGGCGATGAGCAGTACTTC.

The V and J genes are TRBV4-3 and TRBJ2-1; D may be TRBD1 (6 bases). The V gene's germline CDR1 is LGHNA and CDR2 YSLEER. This CDR3 region has 16 residues. V was cut by 1 base and J by 4 bases, with 14 bases left in between. Here the CDR3 reads CASSQAPGTQYNEQFF. Here the CDR3 DNA reads TGCGCCAGCAGCCAAGCCCCCGGGACACAATACAATGAGCAGTTCTTC.

The rearrangement uses TRBV6-1 and TRBJ2-7, with TRBD1 matching over 7 bases. CDR1 MNHNS and CDR2 SASEGT come from the germline V gene. The CDR3 spans 14 residues. V lost 7 bases, J lost 2 bases, and 8 bases stayed unmatched. In nucleotides, the CDR3 is TGTGCCAGCACCCGACAGGGAATCCCCTACGAGCAGTACTTC. Protein product: CASTRQGIPYEQYF.

This clonotype was seen repeatedly, ten times or more. The CDR3 DNA follows: TGCAGTGCTCCACCCCTACTAGCGGAGGGCTACAATGAGCAGTTCTTC. It specifies CSAPPLLAEGYNEQFF. V is TRBV20-1 and J is TRBJ2-1; TRBD2 aligns across 8 bases. After removal of 5 bases from V and 3 bases from J, the junction contained 12 bases not matched to a gene. CDR1 is DFQATT and CDR2 is SNEGSKA in the germline V gene (reference sequence). The CDR3 spans 16 residues.

This chain links TRBV5-5 with TRBJ2-2; possibly TRBD1 for D (5 bases). V gave up 2 bases and J gave up 1 base, with 12 bases separating them. Germline CDR1 and CDR2: SGHKS and YYEKEE (reference sequence). This CDR3 region has 16 residues. The CDR3 DNA follows: TGTGCCAGCAGCTTATGGGCAGGACAGAACACCGGGGAGCTGTTTTTT. Translating it yields CASSLWAGQNTGELFF.

This clonotype appeared a few times. The V and J genes are TRBV7-9 and TRBJ1-6; D not resolved. The CDR3 has 12 residues. Germline-derived CDR1 and CDR2 are SEHNR and FQNEAQ (reference sequence). Deletions cut 4 bases from V and 10 bases from J, with 8 bases between. The CDR3: CASSSQGSPLHF. In DNA, the CDR3 is TGTGCCAGCAGCTCCCAAGGCTCACCCCTCCACTTT.

This chain uses TRBV29-1 with TRBJ2-3, with D perhaps matching TRBD2 (5 bases). Looked up from germline, CDR1 is SQVTM and CDR2 is ANQGSEA. The CDR3 spans 13 residues. The V end lost 4 bases, the J end lost 2 bases, and 10 bases lay between the germline ends. The CDR3 loop is CSVGGRNTDTQYF. The CDR3 DNA reads TGCAGCGTTGGAGGGCGGAACACAGATACGCAGTATTTT.

This sequence joins TRBV4-1 and TRBJ2-3; no reliable D call. Trimming stripped 0 bases from V and 0 bases from J, with 10 bases between. The CDR3 consists of 16 residues. Germline-derived CDR1 and CDR2 are MGHRA and YSYEKL. For the CDR3, the DNA is TGCGCCAGCAGCCAAGACCGGGCTTTGAGCACAGATACGCAGTATTTT. Protein product: CASSQDRALSTDTQYF.